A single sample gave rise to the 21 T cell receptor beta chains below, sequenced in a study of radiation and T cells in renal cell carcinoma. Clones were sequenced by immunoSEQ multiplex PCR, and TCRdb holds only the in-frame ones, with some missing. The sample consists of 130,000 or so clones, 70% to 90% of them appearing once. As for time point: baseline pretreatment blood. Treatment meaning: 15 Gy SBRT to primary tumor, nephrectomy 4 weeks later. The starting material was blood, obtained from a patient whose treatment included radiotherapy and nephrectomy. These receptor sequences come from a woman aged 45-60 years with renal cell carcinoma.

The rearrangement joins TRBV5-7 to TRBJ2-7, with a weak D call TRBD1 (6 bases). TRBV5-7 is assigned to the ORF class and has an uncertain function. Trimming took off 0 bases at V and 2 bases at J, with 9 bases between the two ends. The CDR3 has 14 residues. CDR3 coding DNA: TGTGCCAGCAGCTTGGAAGACAGGACCTACGAGCAGTACTTC. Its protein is CASSLEDRTYEQYF.

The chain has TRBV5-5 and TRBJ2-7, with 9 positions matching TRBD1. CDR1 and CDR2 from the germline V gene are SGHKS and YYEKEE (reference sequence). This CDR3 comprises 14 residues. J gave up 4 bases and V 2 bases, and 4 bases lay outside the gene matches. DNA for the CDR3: TGTGCCAGCAGCTTAACGGGACAGGGATACGAGCAGTACTTC. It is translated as CASSLTGQGYEQYF. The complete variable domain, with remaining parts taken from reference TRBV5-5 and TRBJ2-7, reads DAGVTQSPTHLIKTRGQQVTLRCSPISGHKSVSWYQQVLGQGPQFIFQYYEKEERGRGNFPDRFSARQFPNYSSELNVNALLLGDSALYLCASSLTGQGYEQYFGPGTRLTVT.

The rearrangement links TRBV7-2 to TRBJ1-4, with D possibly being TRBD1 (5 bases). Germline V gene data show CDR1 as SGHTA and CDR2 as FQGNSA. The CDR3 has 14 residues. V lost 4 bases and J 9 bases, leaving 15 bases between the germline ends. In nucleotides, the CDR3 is TGTGCCAGCAGCTCCGGGACTGCTCAACAAAAACTGTTTTTT. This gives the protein CASSSGTAQQKLFF.

In nucleotides, the CDR3 is TGTGCCAGCAGTATGGGCCCAGAGAGCTACGAGCAGTACTTC. Translation: CASSMGPESYEQYF. The V and J genes are TRBV6-5 and TRBJ2-7; the D is unclear. There are 14 residues in the CDR3. V lost 5 bases, J lost 3 bases, and 14 bases lay in between. Germline V gene data show CDR1 as MNHEY and CDR2 as SVGAGI.

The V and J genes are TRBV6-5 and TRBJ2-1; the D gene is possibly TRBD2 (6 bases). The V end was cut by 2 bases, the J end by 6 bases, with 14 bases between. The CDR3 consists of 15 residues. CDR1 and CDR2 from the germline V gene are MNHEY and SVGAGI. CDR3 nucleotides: TGTGCCAGCAGTTACGGCGGGGCCCGGACCAATGAGCAGTTCTTC. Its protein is CASSYGGARTNEQFF.

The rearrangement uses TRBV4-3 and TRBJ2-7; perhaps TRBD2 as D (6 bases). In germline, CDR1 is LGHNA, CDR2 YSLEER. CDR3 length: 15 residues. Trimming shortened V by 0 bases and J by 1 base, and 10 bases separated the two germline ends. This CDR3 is CASSQEASGSYEQYF. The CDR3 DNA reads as TGCGCCAGCAGCCAAGAAGCCAGCGGGTCCTACGAGCAGTACTTC.

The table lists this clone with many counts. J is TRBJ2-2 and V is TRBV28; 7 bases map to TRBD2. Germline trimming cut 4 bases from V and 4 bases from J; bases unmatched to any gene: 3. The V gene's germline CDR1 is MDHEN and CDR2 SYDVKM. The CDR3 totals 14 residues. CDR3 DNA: TGTGCCAGCAGTTGGGACTACTCCACCGGGGAGCTGTTTTTT. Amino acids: CASSWDYSTGELFF.

The CDR3 loop is CATSSAGRTGSRGQFF. CDR3 DNA: TGTGCCACCAGCAGTGCAGGTAGGACAGGGTCCCGTGGGCAGTTCTTC. The chain links TRBV15 to TRBJ2-1, with 8 bases that match TRBD1. Germline-derived CDR1 and CDR2 are LNHNV and YYDKDF (reference sequence). The CDR3 is 16 amino acids. Germline trimming cut 3 bases from V and 12 bases from J; bases unmatched to any gene: 16.

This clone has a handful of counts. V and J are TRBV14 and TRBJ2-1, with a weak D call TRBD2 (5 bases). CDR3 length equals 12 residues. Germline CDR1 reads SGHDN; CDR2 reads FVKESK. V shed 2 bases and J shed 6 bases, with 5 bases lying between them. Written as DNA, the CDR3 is TGTGCCAGCAGCCAAAGCGGCAATGAGCAGTTCTTC. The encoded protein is CASSQSGNEQFF.

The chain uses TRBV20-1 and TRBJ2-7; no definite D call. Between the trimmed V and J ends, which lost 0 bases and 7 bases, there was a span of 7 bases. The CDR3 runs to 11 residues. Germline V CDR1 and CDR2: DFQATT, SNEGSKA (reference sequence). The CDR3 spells CSARDGKEQYF. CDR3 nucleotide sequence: TGCAGTGCTAGAGATGGGAAGGAGCAGTACTTC.

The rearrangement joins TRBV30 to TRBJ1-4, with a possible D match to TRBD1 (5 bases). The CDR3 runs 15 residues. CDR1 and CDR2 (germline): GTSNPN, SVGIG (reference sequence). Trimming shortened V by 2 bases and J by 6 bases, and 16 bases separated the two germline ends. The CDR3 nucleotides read TGTGCCTGGAGTTTCACATGGGGGGAGGATGAAAAACTGTTTTTT. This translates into CAWSFTWGEDEKLFF.

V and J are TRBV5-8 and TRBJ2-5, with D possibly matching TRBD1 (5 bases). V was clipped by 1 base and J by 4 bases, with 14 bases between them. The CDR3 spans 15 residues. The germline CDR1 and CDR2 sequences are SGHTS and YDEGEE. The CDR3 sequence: CASSLYQGHGETQYF. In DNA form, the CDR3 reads TGTGCCAGCAGCTTGTATCAGGGCCACGGAGAGACCCAGTACTTC.

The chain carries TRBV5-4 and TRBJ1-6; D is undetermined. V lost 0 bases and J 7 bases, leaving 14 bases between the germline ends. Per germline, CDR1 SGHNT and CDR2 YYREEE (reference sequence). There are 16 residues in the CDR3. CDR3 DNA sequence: TGTGCCAGCAGCTTGGCCTCGCCAAGGCAAAATTCACCCCTCCACTTT. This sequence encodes CASSLASPRQNSPLHF.

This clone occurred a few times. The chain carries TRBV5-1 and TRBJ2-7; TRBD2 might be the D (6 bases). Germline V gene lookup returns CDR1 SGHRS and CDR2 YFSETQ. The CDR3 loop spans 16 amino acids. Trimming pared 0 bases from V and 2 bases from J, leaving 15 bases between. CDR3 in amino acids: CASSLDGGRSAYEQYF. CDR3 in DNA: TGCGCCAGCAGCTTGGATGGGGGGAGATCCGCCTACGAGCAGTACTTC.

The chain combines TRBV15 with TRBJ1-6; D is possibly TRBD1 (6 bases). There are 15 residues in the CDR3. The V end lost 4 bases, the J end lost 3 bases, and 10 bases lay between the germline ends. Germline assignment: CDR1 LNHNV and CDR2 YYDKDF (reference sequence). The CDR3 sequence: CATSTMTGYNSPLHF. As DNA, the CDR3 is TGTGCCACCAGCACGATGACAGGCTATAATTCACCCCTCCACTTT.

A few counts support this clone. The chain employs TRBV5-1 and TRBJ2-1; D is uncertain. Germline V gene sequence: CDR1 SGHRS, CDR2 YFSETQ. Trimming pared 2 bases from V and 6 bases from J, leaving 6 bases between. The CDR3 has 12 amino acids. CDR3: CASSLRSNEQFF. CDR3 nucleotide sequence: TGCGCCAGCAGCTTAAGGAGCAATGAGCAGTTCTTC. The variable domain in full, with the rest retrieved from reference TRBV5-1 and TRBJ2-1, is KAGVTQTPRYLIKTRGQQVTLSCSPISGHRSVSWYQQTPGQGLQFLFEYFSETQRNKGNFPGRFSGRQFSNSRSEMNVSTLELGDSALYLCASSLRSNEQFFGPGTRLTVL.

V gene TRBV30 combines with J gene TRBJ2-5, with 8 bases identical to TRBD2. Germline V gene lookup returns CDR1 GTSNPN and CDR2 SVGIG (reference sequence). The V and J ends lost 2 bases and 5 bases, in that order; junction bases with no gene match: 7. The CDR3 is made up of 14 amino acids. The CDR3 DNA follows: TGTGCCTGGAGTTACGGGGGGGATCGGGAGACCCAGTACTTC. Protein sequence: CAWSYGGDRETQYF.

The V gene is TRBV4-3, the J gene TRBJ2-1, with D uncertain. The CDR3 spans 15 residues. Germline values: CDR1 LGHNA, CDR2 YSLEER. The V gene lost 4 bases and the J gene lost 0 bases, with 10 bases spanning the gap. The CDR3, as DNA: TGCGCCAGCAGCCTGGGGTTTCCCTCCTACAATGAGCAGTTCTTC. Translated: CASSLGFPSYNEQFF.

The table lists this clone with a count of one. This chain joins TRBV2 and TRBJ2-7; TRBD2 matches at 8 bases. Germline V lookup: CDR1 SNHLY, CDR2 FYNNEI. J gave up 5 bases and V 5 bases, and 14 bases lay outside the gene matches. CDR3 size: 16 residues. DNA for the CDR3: TGTGCCAGCAGTCTCCAGGGAGCGGGAGCGTTCCACGAGCAGTACTTC. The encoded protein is CASSLQGAGAFHEQYF.

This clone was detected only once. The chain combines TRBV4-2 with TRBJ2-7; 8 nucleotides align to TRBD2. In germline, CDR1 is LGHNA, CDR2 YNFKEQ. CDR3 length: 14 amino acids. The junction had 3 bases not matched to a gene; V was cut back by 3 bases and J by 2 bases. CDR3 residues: CASSQLTSAYEQYF. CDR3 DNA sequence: TGTGCCAGCAGCCAGTTGACTAGCGCCTACGAGCAGTACTTC.

The DNA of the CDR3 is TGTGCCAGCAGTTTAGGGAGTTCACCCCTCCACTTT. Protein product: CASSLGSSPLHF. The chain is built from TRBV6-5 and TRBJ1-6, with D uncertain. This CDR3 region has 12 residues. Germline V gives CDR1 MNHEY, CDR2 SVGAGI. Trimming pared 4 bases from V and 9 bases from J, leaving 7 bases between.